The 29 T cell receptor beta chains presented below share a single source sample, sequenced in a study of regulatory T cells in long-lasting Graves disease. CDR3 regions were amplified by Arm-PCR using iRepertoire HTBI primers to build TCR beta libraries. TCRdb reprocessed the multiplex PCR reads via MiXCR and lists one record per CDR3 protein. The sample lists under 250,000 distinct CDR3 sequences; 20% were seen once. Time point reported: newly diagnosed GD, antithyroid drugs for less than 3 months. PBMC-extracted RNA yielded the TCR library. The sequencing here drew on peripheral blood mononuclear cells (PBMCs), taken at new diagnosis, from a patient treated with antithyroid drugs. These receptors came from a female donor with Graves disease.

This chain uses TRBV6-2 or TRBV6-3 with TRBJ1-6; D not resolved. Trimming stripped 6 bases from V and 8 bases from J, with 14 bases between. The CDR3 runs to 14 residues. The germline V gene encodes CDR1 MNHEY and CDR2 SVGEGT. CDR3 in DNA: TGTGCCAGCAGCGAGAGCGGAGCCTATTCACCCCTCCACTTT. It codes for CASSESGAYSPLHF.

This clonotype came up many times. The rearrangement uses TRBV2 and TRBJ2-1; 11 bases line up with TRBD2. CDR3 length equals 16 residues. V shed 8 bases and J 1 base; nucleotides not matched to a gene: 7. Germline assignment: CDR1 SNHLY and CDR2 FYNNEI. The CDR3 nucleotides are TGTGCCAGCGATCCGGCTAGCGGGGGGTCCTACAATGAGCAGTTCTTC. Translated, it gives CASDPASGGSYNEQFF.

This clonotype was seen many times. The chain links TRBV5-1 to TRBJ2-5; D call uncertain. Germline CDR1 and CDR2: SGHRS and YFSETQ. Trimming pared 0 bases from V and 6 bases from J, leaving 12 bases between. This CDR3 is 14 amino acids long. The CDR3 loop is CASSLAAGAKTQYF. In nucleotides, the CDR3 is TGCGCCAGCAGCTTGGCCGCCGGCGCGAAGACCCAGTACTTC.

This clonotype was picked up many times. The J gene is TRBJ2-7, the V gene TRBV12-3 or TRBV12-4; 12 bases agree with TRBD1. The V segment lost 6 bases and the J segment 5 bases; nucleotides outside the gene matches: 2. The CDR3 sequence is 13 residues long. Here the CDR3 reads CASRGTGGDEQYF. DNA of the CDR3: TGTGCCAGCAGGGGGACAGGGGGCGACGAGCAGTACTTC.

The V call is TRBV7-2, the J call TRBJ2-1, with D possibly being TRBD2 (5 bases). CDR3 length: 13 residues. CDR1 is SGHTA, CDR2 FQGNSA, per germline. Trimming took 5 bases from V and 8 from J, leaving 13 bases between them. CDR3 amino acids: CASSPDLGDEQFF. CDR3 nucleotide sequence: TGTGCCAGCAGCCCGGACCTCGGGGATGAGCAGTTCTTC.

On this clonotype itself: A read error is likely here: a far larger clone is one base away. The gene calls are TRBV6-1 and TRBJ2-1; 13 nucleotides line up with TRBD2. Germline V lookup: CDR1 MNHNS, CDR2 SASEGT. V gave up 5 bases and J gave up 9 bases; unmatched junction bases: 10. The CDR3 runs 16 residues. This chain's CDR3 is CASSPLGLAGKSEQFF. The CDR3 DNA sequence: TGTGCCAGCAGTCCCCTGGGACTAGCGGGGAAGTCTGAGCAGTTCTTC.

This clonotype has at least ten counts. The chain recombines TRBV12-3 or TRBV12-4 with TRBJ2-1; 13 bases map to TRBD2. V gave up 5 bases and J gave up 2 bases; unmatched junction bases: 9. The CDR3 contains 18 residues. The CDR3 DNA reads as TGTGCCAGCAGTCGGACTAGCGGGGGCCAAAGAACCTACAATGAGCAGTTCTTC. As protein: CASSRTSGGQRTYNEQFF.

The V call is TRBV2, the J call TRBJ2-1; D not certain. V was pared by 4 bases and J by 7 bases, with 17 bases between. Germline values: CDR1 SNHLY, CDR2 FYNNEI. CDR3 length: 15 amino acids. CDR3 sequence: CASSGFGTTWNEQFF. The CDR3 bases are TGTGCCAGCAGTGGCTTTGGCACGACATGGAATGAGCAGTTCTTC. Complete variable domain (other parts from reference TRBV2 and TRBJ2-1): EPEVTQTPSHQVTQMGQEVILRCVPISNHLYFYWYRQILGQKVEFLVSFYNNEISEKSEIFDDQFSVERPDGSNFTLKIRSTKLEDSAMYFCASSGFGTTWNEQFFGPGTRLTVL.

At least ten counts were recorded for this clonotype. This rearrangement joins TRBV6-2 or TRBV6-3 to TRBJ1-2; D gene uncertain. The length of the CDR3 is 13 residues. The germline V gene encodes CDR1 MNHEY and CDR2 SVGEGT. V lost 2 bases and J 0 bases, leaving 4 bases between the germline ends. CDR3 nucleotide sequence: TGTGCCAGCAGTTACGTATCTAACTATGGCTACACCTTC. This gives the protein CASSYVSNYGYTF.

The rearrangement joins TRBV9 to TRBJ2-2, with TRBD1 matching 7 bases. The germline gives CDR1 SGDLS, CDR2 YYNGEE. Germline trimming cut 4 bases from V and 7 bases from J; bases unmatched to any gene: 7. The CDR3 spans 14 residues. The chain's CDR3 is CASSTRAGGGELFF. In DNA form, the CDR3 reads TGTGCCAGCAGCACCCGGGCAGGGGGCGGGGAGCTGTTTTTT.

This clonotype was observed at least ten times. The genes are TRBV6-1 and TRBJ2-7; D remains ambiguous. The CDR3 contains 14 residues. The germline gives CDR1 MNHNS, CDR2 SASEGT. The V gene lost 5 bases and the J gene lost 5 bases, with 16 bases spanning the gap. The CDR3 DNA reads as TGTGCCAGCAGTCTGACCGGGCCGCAGGACGAGCAGTACTTC. This gives the protein CASSLTGPQDEQYF.

This clonotype was seen repeatedly, ten times or more. An end of the junction does not agree with germline; a read error may underlie this. The J gene is TRBJ2-3, the V gene TRBV11-2; D may be TRBD1 (5 bases). Germline V gene lookup returns CDR1 SGHAT and CDR2 FQNNGV. The CDR3 spans 13 residues. The CDR3 is CASSPRDGDTQYF. The CDR3 DNA reads as TGCGCCAGCAGCCCCAGGGATGGAGATACGCAGTATTTT.

This clonotype was found a few times. The chain carries TRBV6-1 and TRBJ1-3, with D unresolved. Germline lookup yields CDR1 MNHNS and CDR2 SASEGT. V was clipped by 6 bases and J by 4 bases, with 13 bases between them. CDR3 length: 14 residues. CDR3 DNA: TGTGCCAGCAGGATCTTTACTGGAGGAAACACCATATATTTT. Translation: CASRIFTGGNTIYF.

The chain is built from TRBV19 and TRBJ2-7; the D gene is possibly TRBD1 (6 bases). V dropped 5 bases and J dropped 2 bases, with 13 bases sitting between them. This CDR3 is 14 amino acids long. The germline CDR1 and CDR2 sequences are LNHDA and SQIVND (reference sequence). The DNA of the CDR3 is TGTGCCAGTAGTTCGACAGGACCTCCCTACGAGCAGTACTTC. Translating it yields CASSSTGPPYEQYF.

The CDR3 sequence: CASSQLRDRARYTF. The CDR3 DNA is TGTGCCAGCAGCCAATTACGGGACAGGGCCCGCTACACCTTC. The gene calls are TRBV3-2 and TRBJ1-2; TRBD1 is the table's D call and was not checked against the DNA. TRBV3-2 is tagged as a pseudogene. The CDR3 has 14 amino acids.

In its sample, this clonotype was seen many times. The J gene is TRBJ1-5, the V gene TRBV7-2; D ambiguous. The CDR3 runs to 14 residues. V was cut by 1 base and J by 4 bases, with 8 bases left in between. Germline V gene sequence: CDR1 SGHTA, CDR2 FQGNSA. The CDR3 DNA is TGTGCCAGCAGCTTAGTTGTTGGAAATCAGCCCCAGCATTTT. Its translation is CASSLVVGNQPQHF.

This clonotype was detected many times. CDR3 amino acids: CAISDWKSGVNQPQHF. The CDR3 DNA is TGTGCCATCAGTGACTGGAAGTCAGGAGTCAATCAGCCCCAGCATTTT. This chain connects TRBV10-3 to TRBJ1-5; D uncertain. The CDR3 runs to 16 residues. From germline, CDR1 is ENHRY and CDR2 SYGVKD. Deletions cut 3 bases from V and 3 bases from J, with 15 bases between.

In this sample, this clonotype turned up many times. The chain recombines TRBV7-2 with TRBJ1-5; D uncertain. This CDR3 region has 13 residues. The germline CDR1 and CDR2 sequences are SGHTA and FQGNSA. Trimming took 1 base from V and 4 from J, leaving 5 bases between them. CDR3 protein: CASSLVQNQPQHF. CDR3 nucleotides: TGTGCCAGCAGCTTAGTCCAGAATCAGCCCCAGCATTTT. Looking up the rest from reference TRBV7-2 and TRBJ1-5 gives the full variable domain: GAGVSQSPSNKVTEKGKDVELRCDPISGHTALYWYRQSLGQGLEFLIYFQGNSAPDKSGLPSDRFSAERTGGSVSTLTIQRTQQEDSAVYLCASSLVQNQPQHFGDGTRLSIL.

The chain links TRBV6-2 or TRBV6-3 to TRBJ1-5, with no clear D. Germline CDR1 is MNHEY and CDR2 is SVGEGT. CDR3 length: 13 residues. Deletions cut 7 bases from V and 11 bases from J, with 18 bases between. CDR3 nucleotide sequence: TGTGCCAGCAAAAGTTTGGCCGTTGGGACCCAGCATTTT. It encodes CASKSLAVGTQHF.

The J gene is TRBJ2-5, the V gene TRBV6-9; TRBD1 might be the D (5 bases). This CDR3 contains 14 residues. Trimming cost V 2 bases and J 1 base, with 8 bases left between them. Germline V CDR1 and CDR2: MNHGY, SVAAGI. DNA of the CDR3: TGTGCCAGCAGTTATAGGGGCCCCCAAGAGACCCAGTACTTC. Protein sequence: CASSYRGPQETQYF.

This clonotype was picked up a small number of times. This chain connects TRBV28 to TRBJ1-5; D unclear. Deletions cut 3 bases from V and 0 bases from J, with 12 bases between. The CDR3 spans 16 residues. Per the germline V gene, CDR1 is MDHEN and CDR2 is SYDVKM. CDR3 loop: CASSFASPYSNQPQHF. The CDR3 nucleotides are TGTGCCAGCAGTTTCGCCAGCCCGTATAGCAATCAGCCCCAGCATTTT.

The V call is TRBV5-1, the J call TRBJ2-2; 9 bases agree with TRBD1. Germline loops: CDR1 SGHRS, CDR2 YFSETQ. This CDR3 region has 14 residues. J was trimmed by 3 bases and V by 4 bases; bases with no gene match: 1. The CDR3 sequence is CASSRTGDTGELFF. The CDR3 DNA sequence: TGCGCCAGCAGCAGGACAGGGGACACCGGGGAGCTGTTTTTT.

Many counts were recorded for this clonotype. The genes are TRBV7-3 and TRBJ2-3, with D tentatively TRBD2 (6 bases). Trimming took 1 base from V and 5 from J, leaving 16 bases between them. The CDR3 spans 16 residues. The germline V gene has CDR1 SGHTA and CDR2 FQGTGA. CDR3 amino acids: CASSLKPGAGVDTQYF. The CDR3 DNA sequence: TGTGCCAGCAGCTTAAAGCCGGGAGCCGGGGTAGATACGCAGTATTTT.

Concerning this clonotype itself: Since a far larger clone is one base different, this is likely a read error. The V and J genes are TRBV2 and TRBJ2-2, with D maybe TRBD1 (7 bases). The germline CDR1 and CDR2 sequences are SNHLY and FYNNEI. This CDR3 has 15 residues. CDR3 nucleotide sequence: TGTGCCAGCAATACGGGGGACAGCGGCACCGGGGAGCCGTTTTTT. Translation: CASNTGDSGTGEPFF.

V usage is TRBV19 and J usage is TRBJ1-2; 8 nucleotides line up with TRBD1. The CDR3 is 14 amino acids. With 4 bases clipped from V and 4 bases from J, the junction kept 5 bases outside the gene matches. From germline, CDR1 is LNHDA and CDR2 SQIVND (reference sequence). In DNA, the CDR3 is TGTGCCAGTAGTACCCCGGACAGGGTCTATGGCTACACCTTC. It is translated as CASSTPDRVYGYTF.

This clonotype occurred many times. CDR3 sequence: CASSETGTSGRQYF. CDR3 in DNA: TGCGCCAGCAGTGAAACCGGGACTAGCGGTCGGCAGTACTTC. This chain links TRBV10-2 with TRBJ2-7, with 11 nucleotides matching TRBD2. V lost 3 bases to trimming and J lost 9 bases; unmatched junction nucleotides: 7. CDR1 WSHSY and CDR2 SAAADI come from the germline V gene. This CDR3 region has 14 residues.

The table lists this clonotype with a few counts. The V call is TRBV19, the J call TRBJ2-5; 9 bases fit TRBD1. CDR3 length: 16 amino acids. Losses at the gene ends were 0 bases for V and 5 bases for J; bases not matched to a gene: 7. Germline CDR1 LNHDA, CDR2 SQIVND (reference sequence). The CDR3 bases are TGTGCCAGTAGTATAGATCGAACAGGGGGCGCGGAGACCCAGTACTTC. Translated: CASSIDRTGGAETQYF.

This clonotype has only a few counts. The chain is built from TRBV5-1 and TRBJ2-3; the D call may be TRBD1 or TRBD2 (6 bases each). This CDR3 is built from 16 residues. The V end lost 6 bases, the J end lost 2 bases, and 19 bases lay between the germline ends. The germline V gene encodes CDR1 SGHRS and CDR2 YFSETQ. The CDR3 bases are TGCGCCAGCACTAGGGGGAACGGGGGAGACACAGATACGCAGTATTTT. Its translation is CASTRGNGGDTDTQYF.

This clonotype has ten or more counts. This sequence joins TRBV7-2 and TRBJ2-7, with D maybe TRBD1 (5 bases). The V and J ends lost 0 bases and 3 bases respectively, with 21 bases between them. The CDR3 covers 18 residues. From germline, CDR1 is SGHTA and CDR2 FQGNSA. CDR3 amino acids: CASSLAPAGNLPIYEQYF. DNA for the CDR3: TGTGCCAGCAGCTTAGCGCCGGCAGGGAATCTCCCGATCTACGAGCAGTACTTC.